These 21 T cell receptor beta chains share one sample of origin, sequenced in a study of STAT3 mutations in large granular lymphocyte leukemia. These receptors are not linked to any known antigen. Only in-frame clones appear in the TCRdb table, and some are missing; sequencing was by immunoSEQ multiplex PCR. In all, the sample yields thousands of clones. Study-level results: Every T-LGLL patient had at least one immunodominant TCRbeta clonotype.

Sample: PBMCs. The receptors were gathered from a human donor with T large granular lymphocyte leukemia. The donor label of this sample is uncertain. Some clones in this sample may be carry-over from other donors' samples.

A remark on this clone: As the CDR3 is not closed by the conserved phenylalanine or tryptophan, this likely results from a read error. The limits of the CDR3 on the DNA are not certain, so only TCRdb's listed CDR3 is given. The chain is built from TRBV7-9 and TRBJ2-5; TRBD2 is taken as the D call from the table, unchecked against the DNA. The CDR3 length is 10 residues, termini included. CDR1 SEHNR and CDR2 FQNEAQ come from the germline V gene (reference sequence). The CDR3 is CASSRAGAET.

Notes on this clone: Without the conserved terminal phenylalanine or tryptophan, this CDR3 likely stems from a read error. The DNA is omitted, as the CDR3 cannot be located on it reliably, and the CDR3 follows TCRdb's listing. This chain joins TRBV7-2 and TRBJ2-3; the D call in the table, TRBD2, was not verified against the DNA. CDR1 and CDR2 (germline): SGHTA, FQGNSA. The CDR3 is 9 residues long, ends included. The CDR3 here is CASSSLPDT.

A word on this clone: The CDR3 end shows no conserved phenylalanine or tryptophan, and so a read error is likely. It is unclear where the CDR3 begins or ends on the DNA, so no DNA is shown, and the CDR3 is as TCRdb lists it. The chain links TRBV6-1 to TRBJ1-5. CDR1 and CDR2 from the germline V gene are MNHNS and SASEGT. The CDR3 comprises 10 residues, both ends counted. CDR3 loop: CASSAGGDQP.

Worth noting for this clone: Because the CDR3 is missing its conserved closing phenylalanine or tryptophan, this is likely a read error. Because the CDR3's place on the DNA is in doubt, the DNA is left out and the CDR3 is given as listed by TCRdb. This chain uses TRBV18 with TRBJ1-2; TRBD1 is the table's D call, not checked against the DNA. The CDR3 adds up to 10 amino acids, both ends counted. Germline V lookup: CDR1 KGHSH, CDR2 LQKENI. This chain's CDR3 is CASSGASGEG.

For this clone: The missing conserved phenylalanine or tryptophan at the end of this CDR3 makes a read error likely. The DNA is left out, because the CDR3 cannot be placed on it with certainty; the CDR3 is given as TCRdb lists it. This rearrangement joins TRBV19 to TRBJ1-5; the table calls TRBD1, which could not be checked here. With termini counted, the CDR3 has 10 amino acids. Germline values: CDR1 LNHDA, CDR2 SQIVND (reference sequence). This CDR3 reads CASRTTGEQP.

Remarks on this clone: This CDR3 fails to terminate in the conserved phenylalanine or tryptophan, so it likely reflects a read error. The DNA is left out, because the CDR3 cannot be placed on it with certainty; the CDR3 is given as TCRdb lists it. The chain is built from TRBV2 and TRBJ2-3; the D call in the table, TRBD2, was not verified against the DNA. The CDR3 length is 12 residues, termini included. The germline CDR1 and CDR2 sequences are SNHLY and FYNNEI. CDR3 loop: CASGTSGSLTDT.

A remark on this clone: Likely a read error: the CDR3 ends without its conserved phenylalanine or tryptophan. The DNA is left out, because the CDR3 cannot be placed on it with certainty; the CDR3 is given as TCRdb lists it. V is TRBV19 and J is TRBJ1-5; TRBD1, as called in the table, went unchecked against the DNA. A total of 12 residues make up the CDR3, ends included. Germline CDR1 reads LNHDA; CDR2 reads SQIVND (reference sequence). This CDR3 is CASEPGTTSNQP.

Remarks on this clone: Since no conserved phenylalanine or tryptophan closes the CDR3, a read error is the likely cause. No DNA is shown, since the ends of the CDR3 on it are uncertain; the CDR3 is the one TCRdb lists. The gene calls are TRBV7-3 and TRBJ2-7; no DNA check was done on the table's D call, TRBD2. 13 amino acids form the CDR3, both terminal residues included. The V gene's germline CDR1 is SGHTA and CDR2 FQGTGA. The CDR3 is CASSMSIAGTQGE.

For this clone: Lacking the conserved final phenylalanine or tryptophan, this CDR3 likely reflects a read error. No DNA is shown, since the ends of the CDR3 on it are uncertain; the CDR3 is the one TCRdb lists. The V call is TRBV2, the J call TRBJ1-5; the table gives TRBD1 as D, unverified against the DNA. The CDR3 has 12 residues if both end residues are counted. Looked up from germline, CDR1 is SNHLY and CDR2 is FYNNEI. The CDR3 loop is CASSGTGGRNQP.

Of note for this clone: Since the CDR3 does not end with the conserved phenylalanine or tryptophan, this likely comes from a read error. It is unclear where the CDR3 begins or ends on the DNA, so no DNA is shown, and the CDR3 is as TCRdb lists it. The rearrangement links TRBV6-4 to TRBJ2-7; the table's D call TRBD2 went unverified against the DNA. The CDR3 length equals 13 residues, ends included. Germline lookup yields CDR1 MRHNA and CDR2 SNTAGT. This CDR3 is CANKSHGGFLSYE.

As concerns this clone: The conserved phenylalanine or tryptophan normally closing the CDR3 is absent here, so this likely arose from a read error. The DNA is left out, because the CDR3 cannot be placed on it with certainty; the CDR3 is given as TCRdb lists it. This rearrangement joins TRBV2 to TRBJ1-1; the table's TRBD1 call for D was not verified on the DNA. The CDR3 is made up of 10 amino acids, end residues included. Germline CDR1 SNHLY, CDR2 FYNNEI. The CDR3 spells CASSRGDRFE.

Details on this clone: Because it lacks the conserved phenylalanine or tryptophan at the end, this CDR3 is likely a read error. It is unclear where the CDR3 begins or ends on the DNA, so no DNA is shown, and the CDR3 is as TCRdb lists it. The V gene is TRBV19, the J gene TRBJ2-6; the listed D gene, TRBD1, was not tested against the DNA. The V gene's germline CDR1 is LNHDA and CDR2 SQIVND (reference sequence). The CDR3 is 12 amino acids long, termini counted. The CDR3: CASSLGRSGANV.

By frequency, this clone registers medium-sized (0.01 to 0.1%). The CDR3 carries no conserved terminal phenylalanine or tryptophan, so it likely arises from a read error. Because the CDR3's place on the DNA is in doubt, the DNA is left out and the CDR3 is given as listed by TCRdb. The rearrangement joins TRBV9 to TRBJ1-6; no DNA check was done on the table's D call, TRBD1. The germline V gene encodes CDR1 SGDLS and CDR2 YYNGEE. Termini included, the CDR3 measures 13 amino acids. CDR3 loop: CASSVASRTGISP.

Frequency places this clone as medium-sized. A read error is likely, as this CDR3 ends without the conserved phenylalanine or tryptophan. No DNA is shown, since the ends of the CDR3 on it are uncertain; the CDR3 is the one TCRdb lists. V and J are TRBV20-1 and TRBJ1-5; the table's D call, TRBD1, has no DNA check behind it. Per germline, CDR1 DFQATT and CDR2 SNEGSKA (reference sequence). The CDR3 spans 11 amino acids, including both terminal residues. The CDR3 protein is CSASHRDDRQP.

On this clone itself: This CDR3 fails to terminate in the conserved phenylalanine or tryptophan, so it likely reflects a read error. The DNA is left out, because the CDR3 cannot be placed on it with certainty; the CDR3 is given as TCRdb lists it. This chain links TRBV19 with TRBJ2-3; the D call of TRBD2 is as the table states it, not checked on the DNA. The CDR3 length is 15 residues, termini included. Germline CDR1 reads LNHDA; CDR2 reads SQIVND (reference sequence). This chain's CDR3 is CASSRGSGVSFSTDT.

Regarding this clone: The CDR3 end shows no conserved phenylalanine or tryptophan, and so a read error is likely. It is unclear where the CDR3 begins or ends on the DNA, so no DNA is shown, and the CDR3 is as TCRdb lists it. The chain has TRBV2 and TRBJ2-1; the table's TRBD1 call for D was not verified on the DNA. The CDR3 comprises 8 residues, both ends counted. Germline assignment: CDR1 SNHLY and CDR2 FYNNEI. The CDR3 loop is CASNQNNE.

As for this clone: No conserved phenylalanine or tryptophan is present at the end of the CDR3, so a read error is the likely explanation. Because the CDR3's place on the DNA is in doubt, the DNA is left out and the CDR3 is given as listed by TCRdb. The chain is built from TRBV20-1 and TRBJ2-2; the D call of TRBD1 is as the table states it, not checked on the DNA. Germline V gene lookup returns CDR1 DFQATT and CDR2 SNEGSKA (reference sequence). The CDR3 totals 12 residues, both ends included. This CDR3 reads CSARDPTEDTGE.

Concerning this clone: No conserved phenylalanine or tryptophan is present at the end of the CDR3, so a read error is the likely explanation. The DNA is left out, because the CDR3 cannot be placed on it with certainty; the CDR3 is given as TCRdb lists it. This CDR3 reads CASAPGLRGGQET. V and J are TRBV19 and TRBJ2-5; TRBD1, the table's D call, was not compared with the DNA. CDR1 and CDR2 from the germline V gene are LNHDA and SQIVND (reference sequence). The CDR3 is 13 amino acids in total, end residues counted.

In regard to this clone: The conserved final phenylalanine or tryptophan is absent from the CDR3, which likely points to a read error. No DNA is shown, since the ends of the CDR3 on it are uncertain; the CDR3 is the one TCRdb lists. The CDR3 spells CSSQPGLAGRQET. The V gene is TRBV20-1, the J gene TRBJ2-5; the D call in the table, TRBD2, was not verified against the DNA. Germline lookup yields CDR1 DFQATT and CDR2 SNEGSKA (reference sequence). A total of 13 residues make up the CDR3, ends included.

Turning to this clone: No conserved phenylalanine or tryptophan is present at the end of the CDR3, so a read error is the likely explanation. The DNA is omitted, as the CDR3 cannot be located on it reliably, and the CDR3 follows TCRdb's listing. V gene TRBV7-7 combines with J gene TRBJ2-3; the tabulated D call, TRBD2, remains unverified against the DNA. The CDR3 length is 13 residues, termini included. Germline V lookup: CDR1 SSHAT, CDR2 FNYEAQ (reference sequence). CDR3 sequence reads: CASSPGVALSTDT.

On this clone: This CDR3 is missing its conserved last phenylalanine or tryptophan, likely due to a read error. The limits of the CDR3 on the DNA are not certain, so only TCRdb's listed CDR3 is given. J is TRBJ1-1 and V is TRBV5-1; TRBD1 is the table's D call, not checked against the DNA. Germline V gene lookup returns CDR1 SGHRS and CDR2 YFSETQ. Ends included, the CDR3 has 11 residues. The CDR3 protein is CASSIGGQATE.